The present entry profiles one T cell receptor (beta chain) with its context. Unmatched junction bases numbered 12, after V lost 5 bases and J lost 7 bases. Germline V gene sequence: CDR1 LNHDA, CDR2 SQIVND (reference sequence). This CDR3 spans 16 amino acids. The data derive from a study of shared clonotypes between healthy human individuals. The data were produced by immunoSEQ multiplex PCR, yet TCRdb's version contains in-frame clones alone and is incomplete. The table shows nearly 1,000,000 clones, with approximately 80% occurring only once. This TCR was sampled from a man aged 18 to 29 in good health. This chain joins TRBV19 and TRBJ1-5, with TRBD1 matching 9 bases. Specimen: memory CD4+ T cells sorted from blood. Specified subset: CD45RA-negative fraction. The CDR3 DNA reads as TGTGCCAGTAGTGAACTTCCGGGACAGGGAAGCCAGCCCCAGCATTTT. The encoded protein is CASSELPGQGSQPQHF.